Presented here are 26 T cell receptor beta chains from one specimen sequenced in a study of blood T cell repertoires in COVID-19. TCRdb's copy holds only in-frame clones and misses some; the assay was immunoSEQ multiplex PCR. Of almost 55,000 clones in the sample, roughly 87% were seen once. Input material: peripheral blood. Receptors originate from a middle-aged man with active COVID-19.

Here the CDR3 DNA reads TGTGCCAGCCAGAACGGGATGAACTATGGCTACACCTTC. Translated, it gives CASQNGMNYGYTF. This chain links TRBV6-5 with TRBJ1-2, with unresolved D. From germline, CDR1 is MNHEY and CDR2 SVGAGI. The CDR3 has 13 residues. The V end lost 8 bases, the J end lost 2 bases, and 12 bases lay between the germline ends.

This chain uses TRBV28 with TRBJ1-2; 7 positions agree with TRBD1. V shed 6 bases and J 0 bases; nucleotides not matched to a gene: 10. Germline lookup yields CDR1 MDHEN and CDR2 SYDVKM. The CDR3 consists of 16 residues. The CDR3 sequence: CASRPPGQTSNYGYTF. DNA for the CDR3: TGTGCCAGCAGGCCACCGGGACAGACCTCTAACTATGGCTACACCTTC.

The rearrangement uses TRBV4-2 and TRBJ1-4; the D is unclear. The CDR3 contains 15 residues. Germline lookup yields CDR1 LGHNA and CDR2 YNFKEQ. The germline V and J ends were trimmed by 0 bases and 6 bases, with 11 bases remaining between them. The CDR3 here is CASSQEGRFDEKLFF. The CDR3 region has the DNA TGTGCCAGCAGCCAAGAAGGCAGGTTCGATGAAAAACTGTTTTTT.

This chain uses TRBV6-6 with TRBJ2-7; 10 nucleotides agree with TRBD2. V trimming: 7 bases; J trimming: 0 bases; junction bases outside the gene matches: 6. CDR1 and CDR2 from the germline V gene are MNHNY and SVGAGI (reference sequence). The CDR3 contains 15 residues. The CDR3 nucleotides are TGTGCCAGCAACGTAGGACTAGCGGACTCCTACGAGCAGTACTTC. Translated, it gives CASNVGLADSYEQYF.

The J gene is TRBJ1-4, the V gene TRBV28; no clear D. Trimming shortened V by 5 bases and J by 6 bases, and 10 bases separated the two germline ends. The CDR3 contains 13 residues. Per the germline V gene, CDR1 is MDHEN and CDR2 is SYDVKM. CDR3 region: CASSPQLHEKLFF. CDR3 DNA: TGTGCCAGCAGTCCCCAGTTACATGAAAAACTGTTTTTT.

The genes are TRBV23-1 and TRBJ1-1; no reliable D call. TRBV23-1 is marked as an open reading frame, function uncertain. V shed 0 bases and J shed 6 bases, with 23 bases lying between them. There are 18 residues in the CDR3. The CDR3 nucleotides read TGCGCCAGCAGTCAATCGATAGAGTATGACTCCTCCCCACCTGAAGCTTTCTTT. It translates to CASSQSIEYDSSPPEAFF.

This clone was detected once. J is TRBJ2-5 and V is TRBV5-4; 8 bases match TRBD1. The germline V gene encodes CDR1 SGHNT and CDR2 YYREEE (reference sequence). The CDR3 consists of 14 residues. Trimming removed 4 bases from V and 5 bases from J; junction bases left unmatched: 7. The CDR3 is CASSIPGGRETQYF. The CDR3 nucleotides read TGTGCCAGCAGCATTCCAGGGGGCCGGGAGACCCAGTACTTC.

This rearrangement joins TRBV2 to TRBJ1-4; D ambiguous. The V end was cut by 6 bases, the J end by 8 bases, with 16 bases between. Germline V gene sequence: CDR1 SNHLY, CDR2 FYNNEI. The CDR3 is 14 amino acids. The CDR3 DNA follows: TGTGCCAGCAGAGGTTTACTACAAAACGAAAAACTGTTTTTT. This sequence encodes CASRGLLQNEKLFF.

The J gene is TRBJ2-1, the V gene TRBV28; the D gene is possibly TRBD2 (5 bases). There are 14 residues in the CDR3. Germline values: CDR1 MDHEN, CDR2 SYDVKM. Trimming stripped 5 bases from V and 5 bases from J, with 13 bases between. The CDR3 sequence is CASSDRGSHNEQFF. CDR3 in DNA: TGTGCCAGCAGTGACCGGGGATCACACAATGAGCAGTTCTTC.

V usage is TRBV28 and J usage is TRBJ2-7; D not certain. The germline V gene has CDR1 MDHEN and CDR2 SYDVKM. V shed 8 bases and J shed 4 bases, with 9 bases lying between them. The CDR3 is made up of 11 amino acids. CDR3 loop: CASSSTYEQYF. For the CDR3, the DNA is TGTGCCAGCTCGTCCACTTACGAGCAGTACTTC.

This rearrangement joins TRBV6-5 to TRBJ2-1; D may be TRBD2 (5 bases). With 0 bases removed from V and 4 bases from J, the gap between germline ends came to 13 bases. From germline, CDR1 is MNHEY and CDR2 SVGAGI. The CDR3 extends over 16 amino acids. In DNA, the CDR3 is TGTGCCAGCAGTTACTCGCGGGCCCAAGCGTACAATGAGCAGTTCTTC. This gives the protein CASSYSRAQAYNEQFF.

This chain uses TRBV7-2 with TRBJ1-1; 7 positions match TRBD1. Germline trimming cut 3 bases from V and 8 bases from J; bases unmatched to any gene: 6. This CDR3 comprises 13 residues. CDR1 is SGHTA, CDR2 FQGNSA, per germline. In DNA form, the CDR3 reads TGTGCCAGCAGCTTTAACCCAGGGGGGGAAGCTTTCTTT. It encodes CASSFNPGGEAFF.

The genes are TRBV3-1 (or the pseudogene TRBV3-2) and TRBJ1-6, with unresolved D. The V end lost 0 bases, the J end lost 9 bases, and 15 bases lay between the germline ends. This CDR3 has 16 amino acids. Per germline, CDR1 LGHDT and CDR2 YNNKEL (reference sequence). The CDR3 loop is CASSQDAAPGSSPLHF. CDR3 nucleotide sequence: TGTGCCAGCAGCCAAGATGCGGCCCCTGGTAGTTCACCCCTCCACTTT.

This clone was found once. The chain combines TRBV11-2 with TRBJ1-1, with 7 bases lining up with TRBD1. The germline gives CDR1 SGHAT, CDR2 FQNNGV. This CDR3 has 15 amino acids. V was pared by 4 bases and J by 0 bases, with 5 bases of the junction left unmatched. As DNA, the CDR3 is TGTGCCAGCAGCTCCTTACAGGGGCTGAACACTGAAGCTTTCTTT. Translating gives CASSSLQGLNTEAFF.

The V call is TRBV7-6, the J call TRBJ2-3; 11 nucleotides line up with TRBD2. Germline CDR1 is SGHVS and CDR2 is FNYEAQ. V lost 1 base to trimming and J lost 4 bases; unmatched junction nucleotides: 7. The CDR3 extends over 17 amino acids. The CDR3 region is CASSLVSSGRRADTQYF. The CDR3 nucleotides read TGTGCCAGCAGCTTAGTGTCTAGCGGGAGGAGGGCAGATACGCAGTATTTT.

The genes are TRBV19 and TRBJ2-7; D is perhaps TRBD1 (6 bases). There are 15 residues in the CDR3. Germline V gene sequence: CDR1 LNHDA, CDR2 SQIVND (reference sequence). Trimming stripped 3 bases from V and 1 base from J, with 13 bases between. The CDR3, as DNA: TGTGCCAGTAGTATCGGTACAGGGTCTTCCTACGAGCAGTACTTC. Translating it yields CASSIGTGSSYEQYF.

This clone is large within its sample. J is TRBJ1-5 and V is TRBV7-2; the D is unclear. The CDR3 extends over 15 amino acids. V was cut by 5 bases and J by 11 bases, with 22 bases left in between. CDR1 is SGHTA, CDR2 FQGNSA, per germline. The CDR3 here is CASSLLEGAQRAQHF. DNA of the CDR3: TGTGCCAGCAGCCTCCTGGAGGGTGCCCAGAGGGCCCAGCATTTT.

The chain has TRBV19 and TRBJ1-2; maybe TRBD1 (6 bases). This CDR3 region has 15 residues. V dropped 3 bases and J dropped 4 bases, with 15 bases sitting between them. The germline V gene has CDR1 LNHDA and CDR2 SQIVND (reference sequence). In DNA form, the CDR3 reads TGTGCCAGTAGTATCGTTACAGGGCTCGGCTATGGCTACACCTTC. Translating it yields CASSIVTGLGYGYTF.

J is TRBJ2-1 and V is TRBV5-1; D is possibly TRBD1 (6 bases). Germline loops: CDR1 SGHRS, CDR2 YFSETQ. V lost 4 bases to trimming and J lost 4 bases, with 18 bases between them. This CDR3 is built from 16 residues. As DNA, the CDR3 is TGCGCCAGCAGCGGGAAGGTGGACAGCCCTTACAATGAGCAGTTCTTC. Its translation is CASSGKVDSPYNEQFF. Filled out from reference TRBV5-1 and TRBJ2-1, the complete variable domain reads KAGVTQTPRYLIKTRGQQVTLSCSPISGHRSVSWYQQTPGQGLQFLFEYFSETQRNKGNFPGRFSGRQFSNSRSEMNVSTLELGDSALYLCASSGKVDSPYNEQFFGPGTRLTVL.

The chain recombines TRBV18 with TRBJ2-4, with a weak D call TRBD2 (7 bases). From germline, CDR1 is KGHSH and CDR2 LQKENI. The germline V and J ends were trimmed by 6 bases and 8 bases, with 17 bases remaining between them. The CDR3 is 14 residues long. The CDR3 reads CASSLGGAQDIQYF. The CDR3, as DNA: TGTGCCAGCTCTTTAGGGGGGGCGCAGGACATTCAGTACTTC.

The V call is TRBV7-3, the J call TRBJ2-2; maybe TRBD2 (6 bases). This CDR3 region has 15 residues. V was cut by 2 bases and J by 4 bases, with 11 bases left in between. Per germline, CDR1 SGHTA and CDR2 FQGTGA. CDR3 nucleotides: TGTGCCAGCAGCTTAGGACGGGAGTCCACCGGGGAGCTGTTTTTT. Translated: CASSLGRESTGELFF.

The rearrangement joins TRBV5-4 to TRBJ2-7; possible D gene TRBD2, 7 bases. Deletions cut 0 bases from V and 6 bases from J, with 10 bases between. CDR1 is SGHNT and CDR2 is YYREEE in the germline V gene (reference sequence). CDR3 size: 13 residues. CDR3 DNA: TGTGCCAGCAGCTTGGGGGGGGGCGGCGAGCAGTACTTC. It codes for CASSLGGGGEQYF.

The chain couples TRBV11-3 to TRBJ2-2; tentatively, D is TRBD2 (6 bases). V was shortened by 5 bases and J by 0 bases, with 7 bases between the two germline ends. Germline CDR1 reads SGHNT; CDR2 reads YENEEA. The CDR3 extends over 14 amino acids. CDR3 DNA sequence: TGTGCCAGCAGCCGCGGGACGAACACCGGGGAGCTGTTTTTT. Its protein is CASSRGTNTGELFF. The full variable domain, rest sourced from reference TRBV11-3 and TRBJ2-2, is EAGVVQSPRYKIIEKKQPVAFWCNPISGHNTLYWYLQNLGQGPELLIRYENEEAVDDSQLPKDRFSAERLKGVDSTLKIQPAELGDSAVYLCASSRGTNTGELFFGEGSRLTVL.

The chain carries TRBV10-3 and TRBJ1-2, with D maybe TRBD1 (6 bases). This CDR3 comprises 13 residues. V was shortened by 3 bases and J by 7 bases, with 12 bases between the two germline ends. CDR1 and CDR2 from the germline V gene are ENHRY and SYGVKD. The CDR3 here is CAISDTGFGGYTF. The CDR3 DNA reads as TGTGCCATCAGTGATACAGGGTTCGGTGGCTACACCTTC.

The chain links TRBV7-3 to TRBJ1-1; D perhaps matches TRBD1 (5 bases). CDR3 length: 13 residues. V was clipped by 5 bases and J by 2 bases, with 9 bases between them. Germline V gene lookup returns CDR1 SGHTA and CDR2 FQGTGA. The CDR3 region has the DNA TGTGCCAGCAGCCCTGGACAAAACACTGAAGCTTTCTTT. The encoded protein is CASSPGQNTEAFF.

V gene TRBV7-3 combines with J gene TRBJ2-3, with 7 nucleotides matching TRBD2. Trimming at V came to 2 bases and at J to 3 bases, leaving 2 bases not matched to a gene. CDR1 is SGHTA, CDR2 FQGTGA, per germline. The CDR3 contains 14 residues. The chain's CDR3 is CASSLAGETDTQYF. DNA of the CDR3: TGTGCCAGCAGCTTAGCGGGAGAGACAGATACGCAGTATTTT.